This T cell receptor (beta chain) is from a study of blood T cells in healthy people across ages. Turning to this clonotype: Its matching antigen is unknown.

Alongside a J-beta primer mix, a sample-barcoded 5' primer served in a second PCR lasting roughly 6 to 11 cycles. In TCRdb, the 5' RACE reads were re-called with MiXCR into one record per CDR3 protein. Of roughly 680,000 distinct CDR3 sequences in the sample, around 48% were seen once. The germline gives CDR1 SGDLS, CDR2 YYNGEE. The CDR3 has 15 amino acids. Trimming took 3 bases from V and 0 from J; bases not matched to a gene: 3. General study findings and limits: PBMCs were not sorted, which prevented a conclusive comparison of naive versus antigen-experienced cells. Per million T cells, TCR beta diversity dropped about linearly as age rose.

The sample consisted of blood. V usage is TRBV9 and J usage is TRBJ2-1; 7 nucleotides match TRBD2. The source of this sequence is a woman aged 55-75 years in good health. In nucleotides, the CDR3 is TGTGCCAGCAGCGAGACGGGGGGCTCCTACAATGAGCAGTTCTTC. Protein: CASSETGGSYNEQFF.